The 32 T cell receptor beta chains below were found in one sample sequenced in a study of T cells in Graves' hyperthyroidism and ophthalmopathy. Researchers amplified the TCR beta CDR3 regions from RNA transcripts. The study used the HTBI primer set for a first-round RT-PCR of the TCR CDR3. TCRdb reanalysed the multiplex PCR reads using MiXCR and keeps one entry per CDR3 protein. In the table there are approximately 210,000 distinct CDR3 sequences, about a sixth of which are singletons. The material sequenced was blood. The source of these receptors is a man aged 50 to 59 with Graves' hyperthyroidism.

The rearrangement joins TRBV12-3 or TRBV12-4 to TRBJ2-5; possible D gene TRBD1, 5 bases. The CDR3 has 14 amino acids. Trimming removed 2 bases from V and 14 bases from J, with 21 bases in between. The CDR3 nucleotides are TGTGCCAGCAGTTTATCCCCCCTAGGCGGAAGGGGATACTTC. This translates into CASSLSPLGGRGYF.

This clonotype showed up many times. V gene TRBV6-5 combines with J gene TRBJ1-2; D unresolved. CDR1 is MNHEY and CDR2 is SVGAGI in the germline V gene. V was cut by 2 bases and J by 5 bases, with 15 bases left in between. The CDR3 contains 15 residues. CDR3 sequence (DNA): TGTGCCAGCAGTTACAGGGCGACTGGTGGATATGGCTACACCTTC. As protein: CASSYRATGGYGYTF.

This clonotype occurred many times. This chain joins TRBV28 and TRBJ2-5; no clear D. This CDR3 spans 13 amino acids. CDR1 is MDHEN and CDR2 is SYDVKM in the germline V gene. V shed 7 bases and J shed 5 bases, with 14 bases lying between them. CDR3 sequence (DNA): TGTGCCAGCACCCTGACCGCAGAGGAGACCCAGTACTTC. Its translation: CASTLTAEETQYF.

There are many counts of this clonotype. The J gene is TRBJ2-1, the V gene TRBV11-3; D gene uncertain. The length of the CDR3 is 14 residues. V was cut by 2 bases and J by 9 bases, with 14 bases left in between. The germline V gene encodes CDR1 SGHNT and CDR2 YENEEA. CDR3 amino acids: CASSLIRSASEQFF. In DNA form, the CDR3 reads TGTGCCAGCAGCTTAATAAGGTCTGCGAGTGAGCAGTTCTTC.

The gene calls are TRBV24-1 and TRBJ2-1; TRBD2 aligns across 10 bases. Germline assignment: CDR1 KGHDR and CDR2 SFDVKD. Unmatched junction bases numbered 5, after V lost 4 bases and J lost 6 bases. This CDR3 comprises 15 residues. In DNA form, the CDR3 reads TGTGCCACCAGTGAAAGGACTAGCGGTTCCAATGAGCAGTTCTTC. Residues: CATSERTSGSNEQFF.

This clonotype was picked up many times. This chain uses TRBV20-1 with TRBJ2-3; no clear D. Germline lookup yields CDR1 DFQATT and CDR2 SNEGSKA (reference sequence). The CDR3 is 18 residues long. V was shortened by 1 base and J by 2 bases, with 22 bases between the two germline ends. The CDR3 is CSARGPLGGSGYTDTQYF. The CDR3 DNA reads as TGCAGTGCTAGAGGCCCCCTCGGTGGGTCGGGTTACACAGATACGCAGTATTTT.

This clonotype occurred a few times. This chain joins TRBV7-2 and TRBJ2-1; the D is unclear. With 3 bases removed from V and 9 bases from J, the gap between germline ends came to 9 bases. CDR3 length: 12 residues. The germline V gene encodes CDR1 SGHTA and CDR2 FQGNSA. The DNA of the CDR3 is TGTGCCAGCAGCTTCGAGCGAGGTGAGCAGTTCTTC. Residues: CASSFERGEQFF.

About this clonotype: A read error may explain this, as a much larger clone is one base away. This sequence joins TRBV12-3 or TRBV12-4 and TRBJ2-5; TRBD2 aligns across 7 bases. This CDR3 region has 13 residues. CDR3 region: CVSSYRAGETQYF. The DNA of the CDR3 is TGTGTCAGCAGCTACAGAGCGGGGGAGACCCAGTACTTC.

V usage is TRBV20-1 and J usage is TRBJ2-2; D possibly corresponds to TRBD1 (6 bases). Germline V CDR1 and CDR2: DFQATT, SNEGSKA (reference sequence). V shed 0 bases and J shed 3 bases, with 14 bases lying between them. The CDR3 sequence is 16 residues long. The CDR3 reads CSARDSRGFDTGELFF. The CDR3 nucleotides are TGCAGTGCTAGAGATTCGAGGGGGTTCGACACCGGGGAGCTGTTTTTT.

V gene TRBV2 combines with J gene TRBJ1-6, with 11 bases lining up with TRBD1. The V segment lost 6 bases and the J segment 10 bases; nucleotides outside the gene matches: 8. The V gene's germline CDR1 is SNHLY and CDR2 FYNNEI. There are 15 residues in the CDR3. The CDR3 bases are TGTGCCAGCAGACCACGGGGACAGGGGGGATCACCCCTCCACTTT. Translating gives CASRPRGQGGSPLHF.

This clonotype has at least ten counts. J is TRBJ1-5 and V is TRBV28, with D possibly TRBD1 on 5 matching bases. Trimming shortened V by 5 bases and J by 9 bases, and 11 bases separated the two germline ends. The germline gives CDR1 MDHEN, CDR2 SYDVKM. The CDR3 is 12 residues long. The CDR3 DNA follows: TGTGCCAGCAGTAACACCGGGGGGCCCCAGCATTTT. As protein: CASSNTGGPQHF. The full variable domain, its missing parts supplied by reference TRBV28 and TRBJ1-5, is DVKVTQSSRYLVKRTGEKVFLECVQDMDHENMFWYRQDPGLGLRLIYFSYDVKMKEKGDIPEGYSVSREKKERFSLILESASTNQTSMYLCASSNTGGPQHFGDGTRLSIL.

There are many counts of this clonotype. J is TRBJ2-1 and V is TRBV18, with TRBD1 matching 7 bases. Germline CDR1 and CDR2: KGHSH and LQKENI. J was trimmed by 1 base and V by 5 bases; bases with no gene match: 8. The CDR3 is 16 residues long. CDR3 sequence (DNA): TGTGCCAGCTCAAAGAGACAGGGAGATTCCTACAATGAGCAGTTCTTC. Translation gives CASSKRQGDSYNEQFF.

The sample holds many counts of this clonotype. This chain links TRBV5-1 with TRBJ1-1; D perhaps matches TRBD1 (6 bases). The germline V gene has CDR1 SGHRS and CDR2 YFSETQ. Trimming took 0 bases from V and 0 from J, leaving 9 bases between them. CDR3 length equals 15 residues. The CDR3 reads CASSLAGTLNTEAFF. The CDR3 DNA reads as TGCGCCAGCAGCTTGGCCGGGACACTGAACACTGAAGCTTTCTTT.

This clonotype was counted a few times. This chain links TRBV5-8 with TRBJ2-5; 7 bases are a match to TRBD1. This CDR3 contains 15 residues. V shed 4 bases and J 1 base; nucleotides not matched to a gene: 7. In germline, CDR1 is SGHTS, CDR2 YDEGEE. The CDR3 reads CASSRQGRTQETQYF. CDR3 DNA: TGTGCCAGCAGCCGACAGGGCCGGACCCAAGAGACCCAGTACTTC.

This clonotype was seen only a few times. The chain combines TRBV29-1 with TRBJ2-3, with 9 bases aligning to TRBD1. Trimming at V came to 1 base and at J to 5 bases, leaving 4 bases not matched to a gene. The CDR3 length is 14 residues. CDR1 is SQVTM and CDR2 is ANQGSEA in the germline V gene. CDR3 loop: CSVEGTGDIDTQYF. The CDR3 DNA follows: TGCAGCGTTGAAGGGACAGGGGATATAGATACGCAGTATTTT.

The chain combines TRBV20-1 with TRBJ2-7, with 9 bases matching TRBD2. Looked up from germline, CDR1 is DFQATT and CDR2 is SNEGSKA (reference sequence). The CDR3 has 13 amino acids. Trimming at V came to 6 bases and at J to 2 bases, leaving 5 bases not matched to a gene. CDR3 DNA: TGCAGTGCAGGAGCTAGCGGGGCCTACGAGCAGTACTTC. Protein: CSAGASGAYEQYF.

This clonotype was detected a few times. The J gene is TRBJ1-3, the V gene TRBV9; D ambiguous. Germline CDR1 SGDLS, CDR2 YYNGEE. Between the trimmed V and J ends, which lost 0 bases and 0 bases, there was a span of 7 bases. This CDR3 spans 15 amino acids. The CDR3 nucleotides are TGTGCCAGCAGCGTAGCAGCGAACTCTGGAAACACCATATATTTT. Translating gives CASSVAANSGNTIYF.

This clonotype was counted only a few times. The chain couples TRBV3-1 to TRBJ1-2, with D unclear. Germline-derived CDR1 and CDR2 are LGHDT and YNNKEL (reference sequence). This CDR3 has 15 residues. With 1 base removed from V and 1 base from J, the gap between germline ends came to 10 bases. The CDR3 coding sequence is TGTGCCAGCAGCCAAGGGGGAGGTTATAACTATGGCTACACCTTC. It codes for CASSQGGGYNYGYTF.

This chain connects TRBV20-1 to TRBJ1-3; 7 nucleotides agree with TRBD1. Per the germline V gene, CDR1 is DFQATT and CDR2 is SNEGSKA (reference sequence). V gave up 5 bases and J gave up 0 bases; unmatched junction bases: 1. The CDR3 has 13 amino acids. In DNA form, the CDR3 reads TGCAGTGCTGACAGGGACTCTGGAAACACCATATATTTT. Protein sequence: CSADRDSGNTIYF.

This clonotype was detected a few times. This rearrangement joins TRBV20-1 to TRBJ2-1; 9 bases line up with TRBD2. The CDR3 covers 15 residues. Germline V gene lookup returns CDR1 DFQATT and CDR2 SNEGSKA (reference sequence). Unmatched junction bases numbered 8, after V lost 5 bases and J lost 3 bases. CDR3 sequence (DNA): TGCAGTGCTGTCCGAGCGGGAGGTCTCTACAATGAGCAGTTCTTC. Amino acid sequence: CSAVRAGGLYNEQFF.

This clonotype was seen at least ten times. The chain has TRBV20-1 and TRBJ2-5, with 14 bases that match TRBD2. The germline V gene has CDR1 DFQATT and CDR2 SNEGSKA (reference sequence). With 4 bases clipped from V and 4 bases from J, the junction kept 5 bases outside the gene matches. The CDR3 spans 15 residues. CDR3 amino acids: CSATGTSGSRETQYF. Here the CDR3 DNA reads TGCAGTGCTACCGGGACTAGCGGGAGTCGAGAGACCCAGTACTTC.

This clonotype came up many times. V gene TRBV6-1 combines with J gene TRBJ2-7; D unclear. Trimming pared 5 bases from V and 6 bases from J, leaving 11 bases between. The CDR3 has 12 amino acids. Germline loops: CDR1 MNHNS, CDR2 SASEGT. The CDR3 sequence is CASSFNLGEQYF. In DNA, the CDR3 is TGTGCCAGCAGTTTTAACCTCGGCGAGCAGTACTTC.

This chain connects TRBV20-1 to TRBJ1-2; D remains unclear. The CDR3 extends over 14 amino acids. V dropped 6 bases and J dropped 4 bases, with 18 bases sitting between them. Germline V lookup: CDR1 DFQATT, CDR2 SNEGSKA (reference sequence). The chain's CDR3 is CSAPGLWNAYGYTF. Written as DNA, the CDR3 is TGCAGTGCCCCCGGGTTATGGAACGCCTATGGCTACACCTTC.

Comment on this clonotype: Given a much more abundant clone one base away, this may be a read error. The V gene is TRBV30, the J gene TRBJ1-2; D might be TRBD1 (5 bases). Germline V gene sequence: CDR1 GTSNPN, CDR2 SVGIG (reference sequence). V was clipped by 8 bases and J by 0 bases, with 13 bases between them. This CDR3 contains 13 residues. This chain's CDR3 is CAGGDSANYGYTF. CDR3 DNA sequence: TGTGCCGGGGGGGACTCCGCTAACTATGGCTACACCTTC. Based on the CDR3 plus reference TRBV30 and TRBJ1-2, the full variable domain is SQTIHQWPATLVQPVGSPLSLECTVEGTSNPNLYWYRQAAGRGLQLLFYSVGIGQISSEVPQNLSASRPQDRQFILSSKKLLLSDSGFYLCAGGDSANYGYTFGSGTRLTVV.

This clonotype was recorded only once. The chain is built from TRBV2 and TRBJ1-2; D possibly corresponds to TRBD1 (5 bases). Per the germline V gene, CDR1 is SNHLY and CDR2 is FYNNEI. Between the trimmed V and J ends, which lost 6 bases and 3 bases, there was a span of 11 bases. CDR3 length: 13 residues. CDR3 residues: CASRPRGDYGYTF. CDR3 nucleotide sequence: TGTGCCAGCAGGCCCCGGGGGGACTATGGCTACACCTTC. The full variable domain, rest sourced from reference TRBV2 and TRBJ1-2, is EPEVTQTPSHQVTQMGQEVILRCVPISNHLYFYWYRQILGQKVEFLVSFYNNEISEKSEIFDDQFSVERPDGSNFTLKIRSTKLEDSAMYFCASRPRGDYGYTFGSGTRLTVV.

CDR3 amino acids: CATSERTGYNSPLHF. The DNA of the CDR3 is TGTGCCACCTCCGAAAGGACAGGATATAATTCACCCCTCCACTTT. The J gene is TRBJ1-6, the V gene TRBV2; 7 nucleotides align to TRBD1. Germline assignment: CDR1 SNHLY and CDR2 FYNNEI. V shed 10 bases and J 4 bases; nucleotides not matched to a gene: 10. The CDR3 is 15 residues long.

The genes are TRBV19 and TRBJ2-2; TRBD2 agrees at 7 bases. Germline V gives CDR1 LNHDA, CDR2 SQIVND (reference sequence). The CDR3 is made up of 16 amino acids. Trimming took 4 bases from V and 2 from J; bases not matched to a gene: 7. CDR3 nucleotides: TGTGCCAGTAGTACTATCCTAGCGGCTAACACCGGGGAGCTGTTTTTT. This encodes CASSTILAANTGELFF.

The V and J genes are TRBV12-3 or TRBV12-4 and TRBJ2-5, with 8 positions matching TRBD2. The CDR3 consists of 15 residues. V trimming: 9 bases; J trimming: 4 bases; junction bases outside the gene matches: 13. The CDR3 bases are TGTGCCAGTCGGGGACTAGGATATGTGGGAGAGACCCAGTACTTC. Translation gives CASRGLGYVGETQYF.

This clonotype was seen only a few times. The V and J genes are TRBV28 and TRBJ2-7; unclear D gene. CDR3 length equals 11 residues. V lost 1 base, J lost 6 bases, and 4 bases lay in between. Germline V gene data show CDR1 as MDHEN and CDR2 as SYDVKM. CDR3 in DNA: TGTGCCAGCAGTTTATTACTCGAGCAGTACTTC. Amino acids: CASSLLLEQYF. Drawing the rest from reference TRBV28 and TRBJ2-7, the complete variable domain is DVKVTQSSRYLVKRTGEKVFLECVQDMDHENMFWYRQDPGLGLRLIYFSYDVKMKEKGDIPEGYSVSREKKERFSLILESASTNQTSMYLCASSLLLEQYFGPGTRLTVT.

This clonotype was recorded at least ten times. In DNA form, the CDR3 reads TGTGCCAGCAGTTCAGCGGGAGTGCTGGTCGGCAGCACAGATACGCAGTATTTT. Translating gives CASSSAGVLVGSTDTQYF. V gene TRBV6-1 combines with J gene TRBJ2-3; 8 nucleotides line up with TRBD2. V shed 5 bases and J 0 bases; nucleotides not matched to a gene: 13. In germline, CDR1 is MNHNS, CDR2 SASEGT. The CDR3 covers 18 residues.

This clonotype appeared a few times. The chain links TRBV5-8 to TRBJ1-1; D call uncertain. V lost 4 bases to trimming and J lost 1 base, with 8 bases between them. CDR3 length: 13 residues. CDR1 is SGHTS and CDR2 is YDEGEE in the germline V gene. CDR3 nucleotides: TGTGCCAGCAGCCCTTTTCAGAACACTGAAGCTTTCTTT. It codes for CASSPFQNTEAFF.

This clonotype was seen at least ten times. The CDR3 DNA sequence: TGTGCCAGCAGCCAAGATCCCCTCGGGACTAGCGGGAGATTAGATACGCAGTATTTT. Translating it yields CASSQDPLGTSGRLDTQYF. The V and J genes are TRBV4-2 and TRBJ2-3; 14 bases agree with TRBD2. J gave up 5 bases and V 0 bases, and 10 bases lay outside the gene matches. Germline V gives CDR1 LGHNA, CDR2 YNFKEQ. The CDR3 covers 19 residues.